These 2 T cell receptor beta chains were all obtained from the same sample, sequenced in a study of T cells in Graves' hyperthyroidism and ophthalmopathy. RNA transcripts gave rise to amplified TCR beta CDR3 regions. HTBI primers drove first-round RT-PCR of the TCR CDR3. TCRdb reprocessed the multiplex PCR reads via MiXCR and lists one record per CDR3 protein. Of fewer than 500,000 distinct CDR3 sequences in the sample, roughly 14% were seen once. The sequencing sample was made of blood. All receptors come from a man aged 18 to 35 with Graves' ophthalmopathy.

At least ten counts were recorded for this clonotype. This chain connects TRBV5-1 to TRBJ1-2; a weak D match, TRBD1 (6 bases). Germline values: CDR1 SGHRS, CDR2 YFSETQ. V lost 0 bases and J lost 6, with 15 bases in between. The CDR3 has 15 amino acids. The DNA of the CDR3 is TGCGCCAGCAGCTTGGCCCTTGGGGGGCTTGATGGCTACACCTTC. Its protein is CASSLALGGLDGYTF.

This clonotype has a count of ten or more. The genes are TRBV3-1 and TRBJ2-2; D remains unclear. The ends were cut back, 4 bases at V and 4 bases at J, with 7 bases in the middle. The CDR3 totals 13 residues. Germline V gene sequence: CDR1 LGHDT, CDR2 YNNKEL (reference sequence). CDR3 protein: CASSPVITGELFF. The CDR3 DNA is TGTGCCAGCAGCCCAGTCATCACCGGGGAGCTGTTTTTT.